A single sample gave rise to the 5 T cell receptor beta chains below, sequenced in a study of CD8+ T cells in alopecia areata. Treatment of the sample: oral pan-JAK inhibitor, 5-10 mg twice daily. RNA, once extracted, was reverse transcribed into cDNA for use as the sequencing template. Profiled with immunoSEQ multiplex PCR; TCRdb holds only in-frame clones, not every one. The table includes around 120,000 clones, roughly 63% detected once. The sequencing used CD8+ T cells sorted from blood, collected at week 4, from a patient treated with tofacitinib. The source of these receptors is a human donor with alopecia areata.

The V gene is TRBV15, the J gene TRBJ2-7, with 7 bases aligning to TRBD1. After removal of 9 bases from V and 0 bases from J, the junction contained 5 bases not matched to a gene. This CDR3 is built from 13 residues. Germline V lookup: CDR1 LNHNV, CDR2 YYDKDF (reference sequence). The chain's CDR3 is CATNRDSSYEQYF. The CDR3 DNA sequence: TGTGCCACTAACCGGGACAGCTCCTACGAGCAGTACTTC.

V usage is TRBV30 and J usage is TRBJ1-2, with unresolved D. The V end lost 3 bases, the J end lost 7 bases, and 15 bases lay between the germline ends. The CDR3 is 13 residues long. In germline, CDR1 is GTSNPN, CDR2 SVGIG (reference sequence). The CDR3 region has the DNA TGTGCCTGGAGCGCGGTTGGGGAGGGTGGCTACACCTTC. Translated, it gives CAWSAVGEGGYTF.

The chain carries TRBV27 and TRBJ1-1; no clear D. The CDR3 sequence is 13 residues long. Looked up from germline, CDR1 is MNHEY and CDR2 is SMNVEV (reference sequence). The V end lost 5 bases, the J end lost 6 bases, and 13 bases lay between the germline ends. The CDR3 spells CASSLQIISEAFF. CDR3 sequence (DNA): TGTGCCAGCAGTCTCCAGATAATCTCTGAAGCTTTCTTT.

The CDR3 reads CSVEGAESANYGYTF. Written as DNA, the CDR3 is TGCAGCGTTGAAGGGGCGGAGAGTGCAAACTATGGCTACACCTTC. The chain has TRBV29-1 and TRBJ1-2, with D uncertain. Trimming took off 1 base at V and 2 bases at J, with 14 bases between the two ends. This CDR3 has 15 residues. From germline, CDR1 is SQVTM and CDR2 ANQGSEA.

This clone was observed a handful of times. The chain has TRBV2 and TRBJ2-4, with 10 bases matching TRBD2. The germline V gene has CDR1 SNHLY and CDR2 FYNNEI. CDR3 size: 17 residues. The V gene end was trimmed by 2 bases and the J gene end by 5 bases; junction bases not matched to a gene: 9. CDR3 residues: CASSEWLAGETQNIQYF. The CDR3 DNA reads TGTGCCAGCAGTGAATGGCTAGCGGGGGAGACCCAAAACATTCAGTACTTC.